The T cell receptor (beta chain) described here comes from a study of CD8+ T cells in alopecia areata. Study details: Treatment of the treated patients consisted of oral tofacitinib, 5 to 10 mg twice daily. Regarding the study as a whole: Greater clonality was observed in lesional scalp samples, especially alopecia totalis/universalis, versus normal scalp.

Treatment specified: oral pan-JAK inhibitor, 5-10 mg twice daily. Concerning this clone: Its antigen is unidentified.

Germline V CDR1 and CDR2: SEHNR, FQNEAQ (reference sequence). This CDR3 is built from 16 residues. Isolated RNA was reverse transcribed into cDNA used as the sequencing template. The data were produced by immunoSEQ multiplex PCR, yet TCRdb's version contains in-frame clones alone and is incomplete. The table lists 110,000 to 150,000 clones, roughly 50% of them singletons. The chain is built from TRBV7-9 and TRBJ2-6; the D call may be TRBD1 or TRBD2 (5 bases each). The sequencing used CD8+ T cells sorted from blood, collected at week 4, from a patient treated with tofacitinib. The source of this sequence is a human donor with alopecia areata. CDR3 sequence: CANPGTESSGANVLTF. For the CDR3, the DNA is TGTGCTAACCCGGGGACGGAGAGCTCTGGGGCCAACGTCCTGACTTTC.